The clone carrying this T cell receptor beta chain has just a few counts. Its antigen is not known. This record belongs to a study of cytomegalovirus exposure and HLA in healthy donors. General study points: Several V segments, TRBV6-2 and TRBV6-3 among them, could not be told apart and were dropped. Analysis was carried out at a later point, and it linked a missense DCLRE1C variant to TCR beta V- and J-gene trimming.

PCR involved 60 Vbeta and 13 Jbeta primers. Assay used: immunoSEQ multiplex PCR; TCRdb lists only in-frame clones, some missing. Of roughly 160,000 clones detected, 60% to 80% appear once; the ten largest clones hold more than 13%. Trimming cost V 2 bases and J 2 bases; bases outside gene matches: 6. The germline V gene has CDR1 SGHDT and CDR2 YYEEEE. The CDR3 contains 16 residues. The sequenced sample consisted of PBMCs. The chain employs TRBV5-6 and TRBJ2-7; 11 bases fit TRBD1. This clonotype was sampled from a man in his forties or fifties in good health and CMV-seropositive. The CDR3 sequence: CASSLRDRGRPYEQYF. CDR3 sequence (DNA): TGTGCCAGCAGCTTACGGGACAGGGGGAGACCCTACGAGCAGTACTTC.